A single sample gave rise to the 12 T cell receptor beta chains below, sequenced in a study of blood T cell repertoires in COVID-19. Profiled with immunoSEQ multiplex PCR; TCRdb holds only in-frame clones, not every one. The table records under 350,000 clones, around nine tenths of them present only once. Sequencing was performed on peripheral blood. These TCRs come from a man aged 35 to 55 with acute or convalescent COVID-19.

The rearrangement joins TRBV12-5 to TRBJ2-2; D possibly corresponds to TRBD2 (6 bases). Germline-derived CDR1 and CDR2 are LGHNT and FRNRAP. The CDR3 is 17 amino acids. V was clipped by 0 bases and J by 3 bases, with 14 bases between them. The CDR3 is CASGLVLVGGYTGELFF. DNA for the CDR3: TGTGCTAGTGGTTTGGTACTGGTGGGGGGTTACACCGGGGAGCTGTTTTTT.

The rearrangement uses TRBV6-5 and TRBJ2-7; 9 nucleotides line up with TRBD1. Trimming took 4 bases from V and 4 from J; bases not matched to a gene: 8. Germline CDR1 MNHEY, CDR2 SVGAGI. The CDR3 is made up of 15 amino acids. In nucleotides, the CDR3 is TGTGCCAGCAGTTTAGCCGGGACAGGGTGGTACGAGCAGTACTTC. The encoded protein is CASSLAGTGWYEQYF.

The chain is built from TRBV2 and TRBJ1-6; the D gene is possibly TRBD1 (5 bases). V was shortened by 6 bases and J by 0 bases, with 12 bases between the two germline ends. The CDR3 is made up of 16 amino acids. CDR1 is SNHLY and CDR2 is FYNNEI in the germline V gene. The DNA for the CDR3 is TGTGCCAGCAGCGACCTCAGGGACTCCTATAATTCACCCCTCCACTTT. Amino acids: CASSDLRDSYNSPLHF. Variable domain in full (rest from reference TRBV2 and TRBJ1-6): EPEVTQTPSHQVTQMGQEVILRCVPISNHLYFYWYRQILGQKVEFLVSFYNNEISEKSEIFDDQFSVERPDGSNFTLKIRSTKLEDSAMYFCASSDLRDSYNSPLHFGNGTRLTVT.

This clone appeared a few times. The chain carries TRBV5-1 and TRBJ1-2; 7 bases match TRBD1. In germline, CDR1 is SGHRS, CDR2 YFSETQ. There are 13 residues in the CDR3. V lost 3 bases to trimming and J lost 5 bases; unmatched junction nucleotides: 4. The CDR3: CASSSLTGYGYTF. CDR3 DNA: TGCGCCAGCAGCTCCTTGACAGGGTATGGCTACACCTTC. Using reference TRBV5-1 and TRBJ1-2 for the parts outside the CDR3, the full variable domain is KAGVTQTPRYLIKTRGQQVTLSCSPISGHRSVSWYQQTPGQGLQFLFEYFSETQRNKGNFPGRFSGRQFSNSRSEMNVSTLELGDSALYLCASSSLTGYGYTFGSGTRLTVV.

The chain combines TRBV9 with TRBJ2-1; possible D gene TRBD2, 5 bases. V was trimmed by 4 bases and J by 0 bases, leaving 17 bases between them. Germline loops: CDR1 SGDLS, CDR2 YYNGEE. The CDR3 covers 17 residues. The CDR3 nucleotides are TGTGCCAGCAGCCCCCGGCTGATCACTAGCTCCTACAATGAGCAGTTCTTC. Translated: CASSPRLITSSYNEQFF.

This chain connects TRBV10-1 to TRBJ2-3; 10 nucleotides align to TRBD2. This CDR3 contains 13 residues. CDR1 is WNHNN and CDR2 is SYGVQD in the germline V gene (reference sequence). The V gene end was trimmed by 5 bases and the J gene end by 6 bases; junction bases not matched to a gene: 2. As DNA, the CDR3 is TGCGCCAGCAGTCGGGGACTAGCGGATACGCAGTATTTT. Protein sequence: CASSRGLADTQYF.

As DNA, the CDR3 is TGTGCCAGCAGCCGTTGGGGACAGGGGGCGGATACGCAGTATTTT. Translation: CASSRWGQGADTQYF. This rearrangement joins TRBV28 to TRBJ2-3; TRBD1 matches at 12 bases. This CDR3 region has 15 residues. After removal of 6 bases from V and 6 bases from J, the junction contained 7 bases not matched to a gene. The germline gives CDR1 MDHEN, CDR2 SYDVKM.

The rearrangement uses TRBV10-1 and TRBJ1-1, with a possible D match to TRBD1 (5 bases). This CDR3 is built from 13 residues. Looked up from germline, CDR1 is WNHNN and CDR2 is SYGVQD (reference sequence). V gave up 4 bases and J gave up 5 bases, with 11 bases separating them. CDR3 sequence reads: CASSGDQGTEAFF. In nucleotides, the CDR3 is TGCGCCAGCAGTGGAGACCAGGGAACTGAAGCTTTCTTT.

In this sample, this clone turned up a few times. The rearrangement links TRBV29-1 to TRBJ1-1; D may be TRBD1 (5 bases). The V end was cut by 2 bases, the J end by 5 bases, with 12 bases between. Germline loops: CDR1 SQVTM, CDR2 ANQGSEA. CDR3 length: 13 residues. This CDR3 reads CSVERGGGTEAFF. Written as DNA, the CDR3 is TGCAGCGTTGAACGGGGGGGTGGTACTGAAGCTTTCTTT.

The V gene is TRBV19, the J gene TRBJ2-7; D might be TRBD2 (5 bases). The germline V gene has CDR1 LNHDA and CDR2 SQIVND (reference sequence). The CDR3 sequence is 13 residues long. V lost 5 bases to trimming and J lost 4 bases, with 12 bases between them. The chain's CDR3 is CASSLASKYEQYF. Written as DNA, the CDR3 is TGTGCCAGTAGTCTAGCTTCTAAGTACGAGCAGTACTTC. The full variable domain, with the rest looked up from reference TRBV19 and TRBJ2-7, is DGGITQSPKYLFRKEGQNVTLSCEQNLNHDAMYWYRQDPGQGLRLIYYSQIVNDFQKGDIAEGYSVSREKKESFPLTVTSAQKNPTAFYLCASSLASKYEQYFGPGTRLTVT.

As concerns this clone: The same CDR3 arises from other DNA sequences in this sample as well. The V gene is TRBV5-1, the J gene TRBJ1-2; 10 nucleotides align to TRBD1. Germline lookup yields CDR1 SGHRS and CDR2 YFSETQ. This CDR3 has 13 residues. V dropped 5 bases and J dropped 5; count of bases not matched to a gene: 3. The chain's CDR3 is CASSTGQGYGYTF. CDR3 nucleotides: TGCGCCAGCAGTACGGGACAGGGGTATGGCTACACCTTC.

The genes are TRBV7-2 and TRBJ2-2; 14 positions agree with TRBD2. Germline CDR1 SGHTA, CDR2 FQGNSA. The CDR3 totals 18 residues. Trimming took 2 bases from V and 1 from J; bases not matched to a gene: 3. The CDR3 region is CASSLRGTSGGNTGELFF. In DNA, the CDR3 is TGTGCCAGCAGCTTACGGGGGACTAGCGGGGGGAACACCGGGGAGCTGTTTTTT.